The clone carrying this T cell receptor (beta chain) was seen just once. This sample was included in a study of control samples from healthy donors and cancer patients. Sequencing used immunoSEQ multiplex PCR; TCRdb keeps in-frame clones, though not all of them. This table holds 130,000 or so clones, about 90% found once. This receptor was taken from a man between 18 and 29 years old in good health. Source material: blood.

CDR3 region: CASSRIAGAGELFF. CDR3 DNA: TGTGCCAGCAGCAGGATAGCGGGGGCCGGGGAGCTGTTTTTT. The genes are TRBV7-3 and TRBJ2-2; 9 bases are a match to TRBD2. Germline-derived CDR1 and CDR2 are SGHTA and FQGTGA. V lost 5 bases, J lost 6 bases, and 4 bases stayed unmatched. The CDR3 has 14 residues.